The source of this T cell receptor (beta chain) is a study of blood T cell repertoires in COVID-19. CDR3 size: 13 residues. The germline V gene has CDR1 SEHNR and CDR2 FQNEAQ (reference sequence). Trimming shortened V by 5 bases and J by 0 bases, and 8 bases separated the two germline ends. Data came from immunoSEQ multiplex PCR; TCRdb stores just in-frame clones and leaves some out. The table shows about 210,000 clones, with around 81% occurring only once. The source material was PBMCs or T cells enriched from blood (not recorded which). The sequence was obtained from a man aged 30 to 45 with acute COVID-19. The genes are TRBV7-9 and TRBJ2-7; possibly TRBD1 for D (6 bases). The CDR3 protein is CASSQGSSYEQYF. DNA of the CDR3: TGTGCCAGCAGCCAGGGGAGCTCCTACGAGCAGTACTTC.